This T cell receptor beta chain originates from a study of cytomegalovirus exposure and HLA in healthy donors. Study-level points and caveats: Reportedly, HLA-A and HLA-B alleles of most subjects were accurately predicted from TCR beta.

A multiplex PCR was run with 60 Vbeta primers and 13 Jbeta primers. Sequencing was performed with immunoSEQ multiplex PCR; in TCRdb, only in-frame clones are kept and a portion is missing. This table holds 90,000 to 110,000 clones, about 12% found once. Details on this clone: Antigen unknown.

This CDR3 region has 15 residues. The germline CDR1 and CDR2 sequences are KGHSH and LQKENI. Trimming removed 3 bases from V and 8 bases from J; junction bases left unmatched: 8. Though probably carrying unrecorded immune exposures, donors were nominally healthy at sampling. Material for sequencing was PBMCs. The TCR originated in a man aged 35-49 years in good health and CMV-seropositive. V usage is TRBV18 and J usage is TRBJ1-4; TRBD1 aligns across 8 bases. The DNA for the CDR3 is TGTGCCAGCTCACCGCGACAGGGGAGAGGGGAAAAACTGTTTTTT. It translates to CASSPRQGRGEKLFF.